This entry lists 16 T cell receptor beta chains sequenced from one sample in a study of cytomegalovirus exposure and HLA in healthy donors. PCR used 60 Vbeta primers and 13 Jbeta primers. The method was immunoSEQ multiplex PCR; TCRdb's version includes in-frame clones alone and lacks a portion of them. The table has about 200,000 clones, 80% to 90% seen once; the top ten hold roughly 3.1%. The specimen was PBMCs. Source of these receptors: a man aged 30-40 years in good health and CMV-seronegative.

The chain links TRBV5-3 to TRBJ2-2, with D tentatively TRBD1 (5 bases). TRBV5-3 is marked as an open reading frame, function uncertain. The CDR3 contains 15 residues. Trimming pared 3 bases from V and 6 bases from J, leaving 15 bases between. DNA of the CDR3: TGTGCCAGAAGCTCGGGCTATTTCAGGGCCGGGGAGCTGTTTTTT. It codes for CARSSGYFRAGELFF.

This clone was observed a single time. The V gene is TRBV2, the J gene TRBJ1-2; 7 bases fit TRBD1. The ends lost 6 bases at V and 5 bases at J; junction bases unmatched: 12. CDR1 SNHLY and CDR2 FYNNEI come from the germline V gene. This CDR3 comprises 15 residues. CDR3: CASRPDRALFYGYTF. DNA for the CDR3: TGTGCCAGCAGACCAGACAGGGCCCTTTTTTATGGCTACACCTTC. Looking up the rest from reference TRBV2 and TRBJ1-2 gives the full variable domain: EPEVTQTPSHQVTQMGQEVILRCVPISNHLYFYWYRQILGQKVEFLVSFYNNEISEKSEIFDDQFSVERPDGSNFTLKIRSTKLEDSAMYFCASRPDRALFYGYTFGSGTRLTVV.

The rearrangement joins TRBV5-1 to TRBJ2-3; 8 nucleotides align to TRBD1. CDR3 length: 15 amino acids. Germline-derived CDR1 and CDR2 are SGHRS and YFSETQ. Trimming removed 4 bases from V and 4 bases from J; junction bases left unmatched: 8. The CDR3 region has the DNA TGCGCCAGCAGCCCAAGGACAGGGAGTGCAGATACGCAGTATTTT. Amino acids: CASSPRTGSADTQYF.

This clone was seen more than once but under ten times. This rearrangement joins TRBV6-6 to TRBJ2-7, with a weak D call TRBD1 (6 bases). Germline V gene lookup returns CDR1 MNHNY and CDR2 SVGAGI (reference sequence). The CDR3 sequence is 14 residues long. Trimming cost V 0 bases and J 1 base, with 7 bases left between them. The CDR3 here is CASSYSQGSYEQYF. DNA of the CDR3: TGTGCCAGCAGTTACTCGCAGGGGTCCTACGAGCAGTACTTC.

The chain joins TRBV10-3 to TRBJ2-2, with a possible D match to TRBD1 (5 bases). This CDR3 is built from 13 residues. Germline V gives CDR1 ENHRY, CDR2 SYGVKD. The ends were cut back, 4 bases at V and 6 bases at J, with 9 bases in the middle. The CDR3 DNA reads TGTGCCATCAGTGCCACAGGCCCCGGGGAGCTGTTTTTT. Its protein product is CAISATGPGELFF.

J is TRBJ2-1 and V is TRBV5-4, with TRBD2 matching 9 bases. V was pared by 1 base and J by 10 bases, with 9 bases of the junction left unmatched. CDR1 is SGHNT and CDR2 is YYREEE in the germline V gene (reference sequence). CDR3 length: 15 residues. For the CDR3, the DNA is TGTGCCAGCAGCTTGTCAGCGGGGGGCGAGGGGGAGCAGTTCTTC. Its translation: CASSLSAGGEGEQFF.

This chain uses TRBV4-1 with TRBJ2-7; 7 bases align to TRBD1. With V trimmed by 0 bases and J by 4 bases, 6 bases remained unmatched. In germline, CDR1 is MGHRA, CDR2 YSYEKL. The CDR3 extends over 15 amino acids. The CDR3 loop is CASSQDDREKYEQYF. The CDR3, as DNA: TGCGCCAGCAGCCAAGACGACAGGGAGAAGTACGAGCAGTACTTC.

The chain recombines TRBV28 with TRBJ1-1; D is possibly TRBD1 (6 bases). This CDR3 is built from 13 residues. The V end was cut by 11 bases, the J end by 1 base, with 14 bases between. Germline V gene lookup returns CDR1 MDHEN and CDR2 SYDVKM. DNA of the CDR3: TGTGCCTCGTACAGGGTGTCGAACACTGAAGCTTTCTTT. Amino acids: CASYRVSNTEAFF.

The rearrangement joins TRBV19 to TRBJ1-5; D may be TRBD1 (5 bases). The V gene's germline CDR1 is LNHDA and CDR2 SQIVND (reference sequence). The CDR3 spans 14 residues. Trimming shortened V by 7 bases and J by 0 bases, and 10 bases separated the two germline ends. CDR3 nucleotides: TGTGCCAGTACTATTACAGGTAGCAATCAGCCCCAGCATTTT. Translating gives CASTITGSNQPQHF.

The rearrangement joins TRBV11-2 to TRBJ2-5; TRBD1 agrees at 10 bases. The V and J ends lost 4 bases and 5 bases, in that order; junction bases with no gene match: 10. The CDR3 consists of 16 residues. Germline V CDR1 and CDR2: SGHAT, FQNNGV. In DNA form, the CDR3 reads TGTGCCAGCAGCTCTAACCGGGACAGGGGATACGAGACCCAGTACTTC. This gives the protein CASSSNRDRGYETQYF.

This sequence joins TRBV5-4 and TRBJ2-1, with D possibly matching TRBD1 (6 bases). The V gene's germline CDR1 is SGHNT and CDR2 YYREEE (reference sequence). V was clipped by 1 base and J by 9 bases, with 11 bases between them. The CDR3 covers 13 residues. CDR3 in amino acids: CASSLPVGGEQFF. For the CDR3, the DNA is TGTGCCAGCAGCTTGCCGGTAGGGGGTGAGCAGTTCTTC.

This clone came up a few times. The chain joins TRBV6-6 to TRBJ2-7; 7 bases align to TRBD1. In germline, CDR1 is MNHNY, CDR2 SVGAGI (reference sequence). V trimming: 8 bases; J trimming: 0 bases; junction bases outside the gene matches: 4. The CDR3 consists of 13 residues. The CDR3 DNA reads TGTGCCAGCCTGGGGGACAGCTCCTACGAGCAGTACTTC. Protein product: CASLGDSSYEQYF.

The J gene is TRBJ2-7, the V gene TRBV27; 8 bases map to TRBD1. The V segment lost 8 bases and the J segment 5 bases; nucleotides outside the gene matches: 11. The CDR3 loop spans 14 amino acids. Looked up from germline, CDR1 is MNHEY and CDR2 is SMNVEV (reference sequence). This chain's CDR3 is CASGIRGPFHEQYF. CDR3 sequence (DNA): TGTGCCAGCGGAATCAGGGGGCCGTTCCACGAGCAGTACTTC.

This chain connects TRBV2 to TRBJ2-7; no clear D. From germline, CDR1 is SNHLY and CDR2 FYNNEI. V was cut by 7 bases and J by 2 bases, with 9 bases left in between. This CDR3 is built from 12 residues. CDR3 loop: CASTTVTYEQYF. The CDR3 DNA is TGTGCCAGCACTACGGTTACCTACGAGCAGTACTTC.

The chain employs TRBV5-1 and TRBJ2-7, with TRBD1 identical over 11 bases. Germline lookup yields CDR1 SGHRS and CDR2 YFSETQ. V lost 4 bases, J lost 1 base, and 13 bases stayed unmatched. The CDR3 totals 18 residues. The CDR3 is CASSLAKDRGPKSYEQYF. The CDR3 coding sequence is TGCGCCAGCAGCCTCGCGAAGGACAGGGGGCCAAAATCCTACGAGCAGTACTTC.

The rearrangement uses TRBV9 and TRBJ2-3; D possibly corresponds to TRBD1 (6 bases). The CDR3 has 14 residues. V lost 0 bases, J lost 2 bases, and 7 bases lay in between. Per the germline V gene, CDR1 is SGDLS and CDR2 is YYNGEE. In nucleotides, the CDR3 is TGTGCCAGCAGCGTAGGACAGGACACAGATACGCAGTATTTT. Its translation: CASSVGQDTDTQYF.